One sample yielded the 15 T cell receptor beta chains listed below, sequenced in a study of graft-versus-host responses after intestinal transplantation. Tissue processing of the graft released intraepithelial and lamina propria lymphocytes from it. The table came from immunoSEQ multiplex PCR; TCRdb's copy has only in-frame clones and leaves some out. The top ten hold 20% of the sample, which has fewer than 10,000 clones, 77% seen once. Sequencing used ileum tissue, obtained 450 to 480 days after intestinal transplantation. The receptors shown here come from a human patient who received an intestinal transplant, so some T cells may come from the graft donor.

Here the CDR3 reads CASRQHMNTEAFF. In nucleotides, the CDR3 is TGTGCCAGCAGACAGCACATGAACACTGAAGCTTTCTTT. The chain has TRBV7-2 and TRBJ1-1; D call uncertain. Looked up from germline, CDR1 is SGHTA and CDR2 is FQGNSA. Between the trimmed V and J ends, which lost 6 bases and 0 bases, there was a span of 8 bases. The CDR3 is 13 amino acids. Full variable domain (remainder filled in from reference TRBV7-2 and TRBJ1-1): GAGVSQSPSNKVTEKGKDVELRCDPISGHTALYWYRQSLGQGLEFLIYFQGNSAPDKSGLPSDRFSAERTGGSVSTLTIQRTQQEDSAVYLCASRQHMNTEAFFGQGTRLTVV.

The chain links TRBV7-2 to TRBJ1-2, with D maybe TRBD1 (6 bases). Trimming shortened V by 5 bases and J by 2 bases, and 12 bases separated the two germline ends. This CDR3 has 14 amino acids. CDR1 SGHTA and CDR2 FQGNSA come from the germline V gene. The CDR3: CASSNIGQNYGYTF. The CDR3 nucleotides read TGTGCCAGCAGCAATATTGGACAGAACTATGGCTACACCTTC.

The genes are TRBV27 and TRBJ2-5; 8 bases are a match to TRBD2. Gene TRBJ2-7 matches the end of the DNA better, so the J call may be wrong. The germline CDR1 and CDR2 sequences are MNHEY and SMNVEV (reference sequence). This CDR3 contains 14 residues. The CDR3 reads CASSSRGGPYEQYF. CDR3 DNA sequence: TGTGCCAGCAGTTCTCGGGGGGGGCCCTACGAGCAGTACTTC.

The chain has TRBV7-8 and TRBJ2-3, with TRBD2 matching over 14 bases. The junction had 6 bases not matched to a gene; V was cut back by 5 bases and J by 2 bases. Germline assignment: CDR1 SGHVS and CDR2 FQNEAQ. CDR3 size: 17 residues. This chain's CDR3 is CASSPRLAGGATDTQYF. Written as DNA, the CDR3 is TGTGCCAGCAGCCCAAGACTAGCGGGGGGGGCCACAGATACGCAGTATTTT.

CDR3 in amino acids: CASSVSASGGAVLGTQYF. In DNA, the CDR3 is TGTGCCAGCAGTGTTTCGGCTAGCGGGGGGGCGGTTTTGGGGACCCAGTACTTC. The rearrangement joins TRBV2 to TRBJ2-5, with 12 bases aligning to TRBD2. This CDR3 comprises 18 residues. V lost 4 bases to trimming and J lost 7 bases; unmatched junction nucleotides: 16. Germline-derived CDR1 and CDR2 are SNHLY and FYNNEI. The full variable domain, completed using reference TRBV2 and TRBJ2-5, is EPEVTQTPSHQVTQMGQEVILRCVPISNHLYFYWYRQILGQKVEFLVSFYNNEISEKSEIFDDQFSVERPDGSNFTLKIRSTKLEDSAMYFCASSVSASGGAVLGTQYFGPGTRLLVL.

V and J are TRBV9 and TRBJ1-2, with TRBD1 matching over 8 bases. From germline, CDR1 is SGDLS and CDR2 YYNGEE. The V gene end was trimmed by 3 bases and the J gene end by 2 bases; junction bases not matched to a gene: 6. This CDR3 has 15 residues. The CDR3 DNA reads as TGTGCCAGCAGCGCAGAGACAGGGGCAAACTATGGCTACACCTTC. Protein sequence: CASSAETGANYGYTF.

The rearrangement uses TRBV21-1 and TRBJ1-1; the listed D gene, TRBD1, was not tested against the DNA. TRBV21-1 corresponds to a pseudogene. The CDR3 loop spans 16 amino acids. The CDR3 is CASSREQGGKNTEAFF. The CDR3 DNA reads TGTGCCAGCAGCAGAGAACAGGGGGGAAAGAACACTGAAGCTTTCTTT.

This chain uses TRBV7-2 with TRBJ2-5; 9 bases are a match to TRBD2. Germline CDR1 reads SGHTA; CDR2 reads FQGNSA. This CDR3 is built from 15 residues. J was trimmed by 5 bases and V by 0 bases; bases with no gene match: 4. DNA of the CDR3: TGTGCCAGCAGCTTAGCTTCCCTAGCGGGGGAGACCCAGTACTTC. Residues: CASSLASLAGETQYF.

V usage is TRBV6-4 and J usage is TRBJ2-3, with D perhaps given as TRBD1 or TRBD2 (5 bases each). This CDR3 spans 15 amino acids. The V gene lost 0 bases and the J gene lost 2 bases, with 9 bases spanning the gap. Germline loops: CDR1 MRHNA, CDR2 SNTAGT. CDR3 nucleotide sequence: TGTGCCAGCAGTGACTCTCCCGGGGCCACAGATACGCAGTATTTT. It specifies CASSDSPGATDTQYF.

The chain joins TRBV7-3 to TRBJ1-5; D call uncertain. The V end was cut by 5 bases, the J end by 6 bases, with 14 bases between. Germline V lookup: CDR1 SGHTA, CDR2 FQGTGA. The CDR3 consists of 14 residues. CDR3 bases: TGTGCCAGCAGCCCAAGGGTACCTGCTCAGCCCCAGCATTTT. Protein sequence: CASSPRVPAQPQHF.

In this sample, this clone turned up once. Other DNA variants within this sample encode the same CDR3. This chain uses TRBV6-1 with TRBJ2-1; 7 bases match TRBD1. Germline V gives CDR1 MNHNS, CDR2 SASEGT. The CDR3 has 15 amino acids. The ends lost 4 bases at V and 8 bases at J; junction bases unmatched: 11. The DNA of the CDR3 is TGTGCCAGCAGTGCCCGAGACTACAGGGGCGATGAGCAGTTCTTC. It encodes CASSARDYRGDEQFF.

This chain connects TRBV19 to TRBJ2-3; 8 positions agree with TRBD2. CDR3 length: 13 residues. Trimming removed 4 bases from V and 4 bases from J; junction bases left unmatched: 1. The germline CDR1 and CDR2 sequences are LNHDA and SQIVND (reference sequence). The CDR3 DNA sequence: TGTGCCAGTAGTAGGGGACTAGCAGATACGCAGTATTTT. This gives the protein CASSRGLADTQYF.

The chain has TRBV19 and TRBJ2-5, with no clear D. Germline loops: CDR1 LNHDA, CDR2 SQIVND (reference sequence). CDR3 length equals 19 residues. Trimming left V 9 bases short and J 7 bases short, with 36 bases between. CDR3 amino acids: CARGATFSWTKSIRRTQYF. The DNA for the CDR3 is TGTGCCAGAGGAGCTACTTTTTCGTGGACCAAATCAATCCGGCGGACCCAGTACTTC.

The chain has TRBV7-9 and TRBJ1-2, with D possibly matching TRBD1 (5 bases). Germline V gene lookup returns CDR1 SEHNR and CDR2 FQNEAQ (reference sequence). With 7 bases removed from V and 2 bases from J, the gap between germline ends came to 14 bases. The CDR3 loop spans 14 amino acids. CDR3: CASKEGSWNYGYTF. As DNA, the CDR3 is TGTGCCAGCAAAGAGGGGTCCTGGAACTATGGCTACACCTTC. The variable domain in full, with the rest retrieved from reference TRBV7-9 and TRBJ1-2, is DTGVSQNPRHKITKRGQNVTFRCDPISEHNRLYWYRQTLGQGPEFLTYFQNEAQLEKSRLLSDRFSAERPKGSFSTLEIQRTEQGDSAMYLCASKEGSWNYGYTFGSGTRLTVV.

In nucleotides, the CDR3 is TGCAGCGTTGGGGGTGCTGAAGCTTTCTTT. The encoded protein is CSVGGAEAFF. V and J are TRBV29-1 and TRBJ1-1; D is undetermined. The V gene lost 4 bases and the J gene lost 6 bases, with 6 bases spanning the gap. The germline V gene encodes CDR1 SQVTM and CDR2 ANQGSEA. The CDR3 consists of 10 residues.